The clone carrying this T cell receptor beta chain appeared many times. The germline V gene has CDR1 DFQATT and CDR2 SNEGSKA (reference sequence). V shed 3 bases, J shed 2 bases, and the junction held 6 bases outside the gene matches. CDR3 length: 14 amino acids. RNA transcripts provided the source from which TCR beta CDR3 regions were amplified. A set of HTBI primers served as the primers for a first-round RT-PCR of the TCR CDR3. TCRdb reprocessed the multiplex PCR reads with MiXCR, giving one entry per CDR3 protein. The table has 480,000 or so distinct CDR3 sequences, 35% to 50% seen once; the top ten hold about 40%. This specimen comes from a study of T cells in Graves' hyperthyroidism and ophthalmopathy.

This sequence originates from an adult woman with Graves' disease, either hyperthyroidism or ophthalmopathy (not recorded which). The chain employs TRBV20-1 and TRBJ1-1; 7 nucleotides line up with TRBD1. Sequenced material: peripheral blood or thyroid tissue (not recorded which). CDR3: CSASEGAVNTEAFF. DNA of the CDR3: TGCAGTGCTAGCGAGGGGGCCGTAAACACTGAAGCTTTCTTT.